This TCR beta chain was recovered during a study of T cell changes during pregnancy in multiple sclerosis. The method was immunoSEQ multiplex PCR; TCRdb's version includes in-frame clones alone and lacks a portion of them. In the table there are 18,000 or so clones, 88% of which are singletons. The V end lost 11 bases, the J end lost 9 bases, and 17 bases lay between the germline ends. The CDR3 has 12 amino acids. The V gene's germline CDR1 is LNHDA and CDR2 SQIVND (reference sequence). The clonotype was recovered from a female donor in good health, enrolled as a control in a pregnancy study. The V gene is TRBV19, the J gene TRBJ1-5, with D unresolved. Here the sequenced sample was CD4+ T cells from peripheral blood mononuclear cells, taken in the first trimester of pregnancy. CDR3 loop: CAVRGPRGPQHF. The DNA of the CDR3 is TGTGCCGTTAGAGGCCCCCGGGGGCCCCAGCATTTT.